Listed here are 21 T cell receptor beta chains from one sample, sequenced in a study of T cell responses to AZD1222 COVID-19 vaccine. Generated by immunoSEQ multiplex PCR, the TCRdb table keeps only in-frame clones and is missing some. In the table there are approximately 150,000 clones, 90% to 95% of which are singletons. The sequencing here drew on peripheral blood, taken on day 0 of AZD1222 vaccination. The receptors were sampled from an adult in good health.

The CDR3 is CASSQDPSGRSHTGELFF. CDR3 nucleotides: TGTGCCAGCAGCCAAGATCCGAGCGGGAGAAGTCACACCGGGGAGCTGTTTTTT. The rearrangement uses TRBV3-1 (or the pseudogene TRBV3-2) and TRBJ2-2; 8 nucleotides line up with TRBD2. Trimming removed 0 bases from V and 3 bases from J; junction bases left unmatched: 9. The CDR3 is made up of 18 amino acids. CDR1 and CDR2 (germline): LGHDT, YNNKEL (reference sequence).

The V gene is TRBV28, the J gene TRBJ1-6, with TRBD1 matching over 9 bases. With 6 bases clipped from V and 8 bases from J, the junction kept 5 bases outside the gene matches. The V gene's germline CDR1 is MDHEN and CDR2 SYDVKM. The CDR3 length is 14 residues. Here the CDR3 reads CASREGQGYSPLHF. The CDR3 coding sequence is TGTGCCAGCAGAGAGGGACAGGGATATTCACCCCTCCACTTT.

The chain combines TRBV5-4 with TRBJ1-1; D might be TRBD1 (5 bases). CDR3 length: 13 amino acids. CDR1 SGHNT and CDR2 YYREEE come from the germline V gene (reference sequence). V lost 0 bases, J lost 6 bases, and 9 bases lay in between. The CDR3 here is CASSLVGDPEAFF. DNA for the CDR3: TGTGCCAGCAGCTTGGTAGGGGACCCTGAAGCTTTCTTT.

Only one count was recorded for this clone. This chain links TRBV3-1 (or the pseudogene TRBV3-2) with TRBJ2-7; TRBD1 matches at 10 bases. From germline, CDR1 is LGHDT and CDR2 YNNKEL (reference sequence). This CDR3 contains 13 residues. J was trimmed by 5 bases and V by 4 bases; bases with no gene match: 2. CDR3 residues: CASSPGTGDEQYF. Written as DNA, the CDR3 is TGTGCCAGCAGCCCCGGGACAGGGGACGAGCAGTACTTC.

Turning to this clone: The junction departs from germline at one end; a sequencing error may be responsible. V gene TRBV19 combines with J gene TRBJ2-6, with D tentatively TRBD2 (6 bases). The CDR3 has 11 amino acids. Germline V lookup: CDR1 LNHDA, CDR2 SQIVND (reference sequence). CDR3 in amino acids: CASRGGNVLTF. The CDR3 nucleotides are TGTGCCAGTAGGGGGGGCAACGTCCTGACTTTC.

The rearrangement links TRBV6-1 to TRBJ2-3; 8 positions agree with TRBD1. The length of the CDR3 is 16 residues. Germline trimming cut 3 bases from V and 0 bases from J; bases unmatched to any gene: 5. The germline V gene has CDR1 MNHNS and CDR2 SASEGT. The CDR3 DNA is TGTGCCAGCAGTGACCCAGGGGGCCTTAGCACAGATACGCAGTATTTT. Protein: CASSDPGGLSTDTQYF.

The J gene is TRBJ1-4, the V gene TRBV5-6; D not resolved. V was trimmed by 0 bases and J by 0 bases, leaving 15 bases between them. CDR1 and CDR2 from the germline V gene are SGHDT and YYEEEE. The CDR3 is made up of 18 amino acids. The CDR3 DNA reads TGTGCCAGCAGCTTGGTGGGGAGATGGGCTACAACTAATGAAAAACTGTTTTTT. Amino acids: CASSLVGRWATTNEKLFF.

J is TRBJ1-5 and V is TRBV10-3, with D unresolved. The V and J ends lost 3 bases and 0 bases respectively, with 6 bases between them. The germline V gene has CDR1 ENHRY and CDR2 SYGVKD. This CDR3 is built from 14 residues. CDR3 bases: TGTGCCATCAGTGACGCCGATAGCAATCAGCCCCAGCATTTT. Amino acids: CAISDADSNQPQHF.

V gene TRBV18 combines with J gene TRBJ2-7; D is perhaps TRBD2 (5 bases). Per germline, CDR1 KGHSH and CDR2 LQKENI. The CDR3 is 13 residues long. Trimming removed 1 base from V and 6 bases from J, with 10 bases in between. The chain's CDR3 is CASSPLGGREQYF. In DNA, the CDR3 is TGTGCCAGCTCACCACTAGGAGGTCGCGAGCAGTACTTC.

The V call is TRBV19, the J call TRBJ2-3, with 11 bases matching TRBD1. Per the germline V gene, CDR1 is LNHDA and CDR2 is SQIVND (reference sequence). This CDR3 has 15 amino acids. V lost 4 bases to trimming and J lost 4 bases; unmatched junction nucleotides: 4. CDR3 DNA sequence: TGTGCCAGTAGTACGGACAGGGGGCGCCCAGATACGCAGTATTTT. This gives the protein CASSTDRGRPDTQYF.

This clone was counted only a few times. V is TRBV7-9 and J is TRBJ2-1, with unresolved D. The CDR3 extends over 13 amino acids. Germline CDR1 reads SEHNR; CDR2 reads FQNEAQ (reference sequence). V lost 8 bases, J lost 5 bases, and 13 bases lay in between. The CDR3 DNA follows: TGTGCCAGCGAAAAGCCCCAACACAATGAGCAGTTCTTC. This codes for CASEKPQHNEQFF.

J is TRBJ1-1 and V is TRBV19, with 12 bases fitting TRBD1. The CDR3 runs to 16 residues. Germline CDR1 LNHDA, CDR2 SQIVND (reference sequence). Trimming at V came to 4 bases and at J to 7 bases, leaving 10 bases not matched to a gene. CDR3 in amino acids: CASSTRSGQGAGEAFF. The CDR3, as DNA: TGTGCCAGTAGTACCCGCTCGGGACAGGGGGCCGGTGAAGCTTTCTTT. Together with reference TRBV19 and TRBJ1-1, the CDR3 gives the full variable domain: DGGITQSPKYLFRKEGQNVTLSCEQNLNHDAMYWYRQDPGQGLRLIYYSQIVNDFQKGDIAEGYSVSREKKESFPLTVTSAQKNPTAFYLCASSTRSGQGAGEAFFGQGTRLTVV.

The chain has TRBV7-9 and TRBJ2-1; maybe TRBD1 (5 bases). Trimming removed 3 bases at V and 5 bases at J, with 20 bases between. The CDR3 loop spans 17 amino acids. Germline V CDR1 and CDR2: SEHNR, FQNEAQ (reference sequence). The CDR3 DNA is TGTGCCAGCAGCTTCACCTACAGGTTAGGACCCGACAATGAGCAGTTCTTC. Amino acid sequence: CASSFTYRLGPDNEQFF.

The V gene is TRBV12-5, the J gene TRBJ2-5, with TRBD2 identical over 7 bases. This CDR3 has 14 amino acids. Germline V gene data show CDR1 as LGHNT and CDR2 as FRNRAP. V dropped 5 bases and J dropped 5; count of bases not matched to a gene: 8. CDR3 region: CASGPGGAGETQYF. The CDR3 nucleotides read TGTGCTAGTGGTCCGGGAGGAGCGGGGGAGACCCAGTACTTC.

The J gene is TRBJ1-2, the V gene TRBV5-6; 7 nucleotides align to TRBD1. The CDR3 runs to 15 residues. CDR1 and CDR2 (germline): SGHDT, YYEEEE. V lost 0 bases and J lost 4; bases outside the gene matches: 6. Written as DNA, the CDR3 is TGTGCCAGCAGCTTGGGGGACAGACCTAGCTATGGCTACACCTTC. This encodes CASSLGDRPSYGYTF. The full variable domain, its missing parts supplied by reference TRBV5-6 and TRBJ1-2, is DAGVTQSPTHLIKTRGQQVTLRCSPKSGHDTVSWYQQALGQGPQFIFQYYEEEERQRGNFPDRFSGHQFPNYSSELNVNALLLGDSALYLCASSLGDRPSYGYTFGSGTRLTVV.

The genes are TRBV7-2 and TRBJ1-1; no definite D call. The CDR3 loop spans 13 amino acids. The ends were cut back, 10 bases at V and 3 bases at J, with 15 bases in the middle. The V gene's germline CDR1 is SGHTA and CDR2 FQGNSA. CDR3 protein: CATSDSGYTEAFF. CDR3 nucleotides: TGTGCCACTTCCGACTCTGGTTACACTGAAGCTTTCTTT.

The CDR3 nucleotides read TGTGCCAGCAGCTTAGATAACTGGGGCAGGGGGAAAAACACCGGGGAGCTGTTTTTT. Translation gives CASSLDNWGRGKNTGELFF. The V gene is TRBV11-3, the J gene TRBJ2-2; 7 bases are shared with TRBD1. The CDR3 has 19 amino acids. The J segment lost 2 bases and the V segment lost 0 bases, leaving 12 bases of the junction unmatched. In germline, CDR1 is SGHNT, CDR2 YENEEA.

In this sample, this clone turned up once. CDR3 bases: TGCGCCAGCGCCCTGTCTGGGGCCAACGTCCTGACTTTC. This encodes CASALSGANVLTF. The J gene is TRBJ2-6, the V gene TRBV10-2; D gene uncertain. Germline values: CDR1 WSHSY, CDR2 SAAADI. This CDR3 comprises 13 residues. The germline V and J ends were trimmed by 8 bases and 1 base, with 6 bases remaining between them.

V gene TRBV29-1 combines with J gene TRBJ2-1; 10 bases fit TRBD2. The CDR3 has 14 amino acids. Germline V CDR1 and CDR2: SQVTM, ANQGSEA. V dropped 4 bases and J dropped 4; count of bases not matched to a gene: 4. CDR3 DNA sequence: TGCAGCGTTGTGGGACTAGCGTTTTACAATGAGCAGTTCTTC. Protein product: CSVVGLAFYNEQFF.

The V call is TRBV6-5, the J call TRBJ2-1, with D uncertain. In germline, CDR1 is MNHEY, CDR2 SVGAGI. Trimming pared 7 bases from V and 9 bases from J, leaving 10 bases between. The length of the CDR3 is 11 residues. The CDR3 here is CASMHGFEQFF. DNA for the CDR3: TGTGCCAGCATGCACGGGTTTGAGCAGTTCTTC.

This clone was seen once. The chain has TRBV10-3 and TRBJ2-3, with 9 positions matching TRBD2. The V gene's germline CDR1 is ENHRY and CDR2 SYGVKD. This CDR3 is 13 amino acids long. The ends lost 10 bases at V and 1 base at J; junction bases unmatched: 3. CDR3 coding DNA: TGTGCCACCTTAGCGGGGGGCACAGATACGCAGTATTTT. It encodes CATLAGGTDTQYF.